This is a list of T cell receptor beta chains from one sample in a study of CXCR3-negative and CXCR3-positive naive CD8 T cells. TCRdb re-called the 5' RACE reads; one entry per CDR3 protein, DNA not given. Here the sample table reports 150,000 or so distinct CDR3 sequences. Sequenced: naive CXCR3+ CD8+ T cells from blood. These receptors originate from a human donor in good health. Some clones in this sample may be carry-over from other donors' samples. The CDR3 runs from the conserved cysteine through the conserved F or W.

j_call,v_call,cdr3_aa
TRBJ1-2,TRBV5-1,CASSKTGADGYTF
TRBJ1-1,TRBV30,CAWSVLTEAFF
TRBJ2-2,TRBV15,CATSRGGRVGTGELFF
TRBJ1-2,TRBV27,CASSFGSGTGNGYTF
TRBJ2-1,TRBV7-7,CASSLGQGVKEQFF
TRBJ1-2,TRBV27,CASSLTGHGYGYTF
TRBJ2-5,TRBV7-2,CASSLLAGGHVGVETQYF
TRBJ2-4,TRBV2,CASSEAGVAKNIQYF
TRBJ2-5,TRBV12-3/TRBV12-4,CASKAAEGQETQYF
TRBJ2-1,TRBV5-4,CASSLATSAFYNEQFF
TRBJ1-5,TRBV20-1,CSASDTLQTEPQHF
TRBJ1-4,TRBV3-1,CASSQEQGFREKLFF
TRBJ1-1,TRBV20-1,CSAREPLGEISGRAFF
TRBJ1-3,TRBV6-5,CASSQTRRHSGNTIYF
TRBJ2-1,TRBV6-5,CASINRDRGHEQFF
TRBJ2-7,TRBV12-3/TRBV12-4,CASSRIGQGYEQYF
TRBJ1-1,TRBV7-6,CASSPFDLAEGATNTEAFF
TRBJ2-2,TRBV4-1,CASSQDAAGTGAGELFF
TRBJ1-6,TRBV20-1,CSARDMSRTLSSYNSPLHF
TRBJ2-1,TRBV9,CASSAGTGTEYNEQFF
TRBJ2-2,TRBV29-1,CSAGVYTGELFF
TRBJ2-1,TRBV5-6,CASSRPREKSYNEQFF
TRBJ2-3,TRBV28,CASSFLGPLDTQYF
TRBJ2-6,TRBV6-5,CASSTGVSGANVLTF
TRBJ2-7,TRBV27,CASSFQGLVYEQYF
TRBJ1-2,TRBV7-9,CASSLGISNYGYTF
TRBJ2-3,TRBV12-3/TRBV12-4,CASSSDSATDTQYF
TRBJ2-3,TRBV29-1,CSVVGVGGLLYTQYF
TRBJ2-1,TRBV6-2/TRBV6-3,CASSYSRYSGENEQFF
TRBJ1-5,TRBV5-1,CASSFGGEGQPQHF
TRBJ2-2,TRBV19,CAIQSQLTGELFF
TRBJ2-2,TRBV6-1,CASSEVNRVHTGELFF
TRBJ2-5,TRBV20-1,CSATHIPVEQGAQETQYF
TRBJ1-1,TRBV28,CASRDHRMNTEAFF
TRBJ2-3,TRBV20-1,CSAAGESTDTQYF
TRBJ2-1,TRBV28,CASSAGLAGFNEQFF
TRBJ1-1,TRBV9,CASSVVSDTEAFF
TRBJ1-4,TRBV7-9,CASSLGQRVNEKLFF
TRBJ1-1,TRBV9,CASSVATGPQTEAFF
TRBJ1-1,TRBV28,CASSSPTSRGANTEAFF
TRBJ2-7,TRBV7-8,CASSSEPGNSYEQYF
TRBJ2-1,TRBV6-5,CASSPRRPGNEQFF
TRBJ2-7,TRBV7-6,CASSLIADGSYEQYF
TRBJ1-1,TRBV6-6,CASSYIEGNTEAFF
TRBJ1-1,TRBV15,CATSNSGRSTEAFF
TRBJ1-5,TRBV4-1,CASSQDAGVSNQPQHF
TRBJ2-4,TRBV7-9,CASSPRETGSAKNIQYF
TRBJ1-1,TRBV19,CASSTLQGQDTEAFF
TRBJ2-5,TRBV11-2,CASSEGQLKETKYF
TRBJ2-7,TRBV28,CASNKEGVPRLSYEQYF